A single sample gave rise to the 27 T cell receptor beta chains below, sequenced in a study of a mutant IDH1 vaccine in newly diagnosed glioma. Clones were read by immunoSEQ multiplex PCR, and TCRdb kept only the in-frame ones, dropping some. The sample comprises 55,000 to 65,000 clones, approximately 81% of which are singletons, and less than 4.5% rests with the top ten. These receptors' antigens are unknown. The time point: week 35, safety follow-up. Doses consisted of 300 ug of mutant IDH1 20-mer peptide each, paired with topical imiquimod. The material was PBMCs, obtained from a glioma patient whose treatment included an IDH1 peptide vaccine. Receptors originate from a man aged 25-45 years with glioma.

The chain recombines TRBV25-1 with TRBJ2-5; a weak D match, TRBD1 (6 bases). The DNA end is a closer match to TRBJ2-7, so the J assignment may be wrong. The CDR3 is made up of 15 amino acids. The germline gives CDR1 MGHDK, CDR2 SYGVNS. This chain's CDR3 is CASSGRTVGSYEQYF. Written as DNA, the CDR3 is TGTGCCAGCAGTGGCCGGACAGTCGGCTCCTACGAGCAGTACTTC.

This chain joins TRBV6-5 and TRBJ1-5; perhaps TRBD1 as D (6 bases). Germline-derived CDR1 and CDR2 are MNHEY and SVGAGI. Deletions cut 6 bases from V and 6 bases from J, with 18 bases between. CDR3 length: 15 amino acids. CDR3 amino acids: CASREEQGIGQPQHF. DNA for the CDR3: TGTGCCAGCAGAGAGGAACAGGGTATTGGTCAGCCCCAGCATTTT.

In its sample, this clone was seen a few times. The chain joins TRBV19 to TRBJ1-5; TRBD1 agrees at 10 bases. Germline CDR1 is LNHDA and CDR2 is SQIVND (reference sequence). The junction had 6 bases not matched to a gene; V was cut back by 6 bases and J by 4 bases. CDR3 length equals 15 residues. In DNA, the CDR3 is TGTGCCAGTAGGACGGGACAGGGGAAGAATCAGCCCCAGCATTTT. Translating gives CASRTGQGKNQPQHF. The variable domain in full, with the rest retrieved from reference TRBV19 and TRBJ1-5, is DGGITQSPKYLFRKEGQNVTLSCEQNLNHDAMYWYRQDPGQGLRLIYYSQIVNDFQKGDIAEGYSVSREKKESFPLTVTSAQKNPTAFYLCASRTGQGKNQPQHFGDGTRLSIL.

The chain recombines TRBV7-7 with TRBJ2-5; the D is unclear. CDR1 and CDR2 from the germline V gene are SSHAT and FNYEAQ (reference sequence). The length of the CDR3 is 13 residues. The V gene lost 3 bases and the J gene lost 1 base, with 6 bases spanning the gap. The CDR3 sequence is CASSFNIQETQYF. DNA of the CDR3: TGTGCCAGCAGCTTCAACATCCAAGAGACCCAGTACTTC.

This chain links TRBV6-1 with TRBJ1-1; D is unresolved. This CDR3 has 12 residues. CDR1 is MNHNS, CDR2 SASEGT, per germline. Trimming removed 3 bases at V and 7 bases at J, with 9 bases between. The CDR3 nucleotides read TGTGCCAGCAGTGAGAGCAAATATGAAGCTTTCTTT. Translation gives CASSESKYEAFF.

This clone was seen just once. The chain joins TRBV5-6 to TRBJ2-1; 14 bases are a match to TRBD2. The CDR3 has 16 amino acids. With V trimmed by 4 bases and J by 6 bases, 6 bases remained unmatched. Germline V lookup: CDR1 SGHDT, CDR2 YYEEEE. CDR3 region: CASSISTSGGANEQFF. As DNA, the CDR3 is TGTGCCAGCAGCATCTCGACTAGCGGGGGGGCCAATGAGCAGTTCTTC.

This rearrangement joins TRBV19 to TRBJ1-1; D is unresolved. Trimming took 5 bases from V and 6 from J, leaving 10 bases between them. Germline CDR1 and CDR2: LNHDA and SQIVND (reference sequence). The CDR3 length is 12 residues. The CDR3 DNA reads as TGTGCCAGTAGTCCCCGGGGAGCTGAAGCTTTCTTT. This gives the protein CASSPRGAEAFF.

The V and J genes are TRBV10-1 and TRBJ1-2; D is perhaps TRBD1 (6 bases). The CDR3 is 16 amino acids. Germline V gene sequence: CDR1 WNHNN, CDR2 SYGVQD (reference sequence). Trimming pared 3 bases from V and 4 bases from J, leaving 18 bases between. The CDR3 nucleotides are TGCGCCAGCAGTGAAACAGGGCCGCCGCTGTTCTATGGCTACACCTTC. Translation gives CASSETGPPLFYGYTF.

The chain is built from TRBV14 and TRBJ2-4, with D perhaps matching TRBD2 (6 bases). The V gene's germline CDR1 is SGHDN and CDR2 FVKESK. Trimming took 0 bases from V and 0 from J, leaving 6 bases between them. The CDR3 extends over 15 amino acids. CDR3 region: CASSQEGGAKNIQYF. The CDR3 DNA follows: TGTGCCAGCAGCCAAGAGGGGGGAGCCAAAAACATTCAGTACTTC.

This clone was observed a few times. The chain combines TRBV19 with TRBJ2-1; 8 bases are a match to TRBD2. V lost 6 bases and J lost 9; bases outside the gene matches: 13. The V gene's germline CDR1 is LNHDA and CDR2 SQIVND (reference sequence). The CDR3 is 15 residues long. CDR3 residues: CASSTGPSGLFEQFF. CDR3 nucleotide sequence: TGTGCCAGTAGCACGGGGCCTAGCGGGCTTTTTGAGCAGTTCTTC. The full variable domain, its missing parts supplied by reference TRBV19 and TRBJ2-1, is DGGITQSPKYLFRKEGQNVTLSCEQNLNHDAMYWYRQDPGQGLRLIYYSQIVNDFQKGDIAEGYSVSREKKESFPLTVTSAQKNPTAFYLCASSTGPSGLFEQFFGPGTRLTVL.

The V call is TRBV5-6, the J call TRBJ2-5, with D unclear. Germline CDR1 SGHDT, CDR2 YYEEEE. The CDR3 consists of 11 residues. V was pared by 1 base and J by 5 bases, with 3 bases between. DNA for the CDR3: TGTGCCAGCAGCTTGAGGGAGACCCAGTACTTC. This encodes CASSLRETQYF. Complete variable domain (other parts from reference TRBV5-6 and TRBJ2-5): DAGVTQSPTHLIKTRGQQVTLRCSPKSGHDTVSWYQQALGQGPQFIFQYYEEEERQRGNFPDRFSGHQFPNYSSELNVNALLLGDSALYLCASSLRETQYFGPGTRLLVL.

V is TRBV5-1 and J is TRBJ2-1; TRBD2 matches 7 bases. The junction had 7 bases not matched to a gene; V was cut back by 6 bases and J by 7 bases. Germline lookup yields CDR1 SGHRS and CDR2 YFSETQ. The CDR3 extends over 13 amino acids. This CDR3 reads CASTEGGANEQFF. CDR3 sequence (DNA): TGCGCCAGCACTGAGGGAGGGGCTAATGAGCAGTTCTTC.

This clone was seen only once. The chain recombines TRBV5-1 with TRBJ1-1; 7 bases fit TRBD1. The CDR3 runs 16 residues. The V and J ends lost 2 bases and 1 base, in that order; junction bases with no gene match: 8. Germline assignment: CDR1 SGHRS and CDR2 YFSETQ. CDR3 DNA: TGCGCCAGCAGCTTCGGCTCCGGGACAGCGAACACTGAAGCTTTCTTT. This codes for CASSFGSGTANTEAFF.

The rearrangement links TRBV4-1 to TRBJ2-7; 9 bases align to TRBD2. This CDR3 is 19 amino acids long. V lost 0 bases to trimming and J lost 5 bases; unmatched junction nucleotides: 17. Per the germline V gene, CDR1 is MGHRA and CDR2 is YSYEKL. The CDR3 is CASSQDPGVAGDNGHEQYF. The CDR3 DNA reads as TGCGCCAGCAGCCAAGATCCAGGAGTAGCGGGGGACAACGGCCACGAGCAGTACTTC.

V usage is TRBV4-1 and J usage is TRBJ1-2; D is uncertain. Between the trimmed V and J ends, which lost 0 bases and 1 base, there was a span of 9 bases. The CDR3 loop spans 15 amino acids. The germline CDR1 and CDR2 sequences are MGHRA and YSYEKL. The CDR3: CASSQERRYNYGYTF. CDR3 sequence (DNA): TGCGCCAGCAGCCAAGAACGACGCTATAACTATGGCTACACCTTC.

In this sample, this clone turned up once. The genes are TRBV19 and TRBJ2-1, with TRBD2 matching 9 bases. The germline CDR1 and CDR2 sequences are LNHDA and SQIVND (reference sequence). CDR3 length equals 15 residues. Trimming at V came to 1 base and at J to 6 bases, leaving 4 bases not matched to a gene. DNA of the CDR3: TGTGCCAGTAGTATAGTGGCGGGGGGGCTCAATGAGCAGTTCTTC. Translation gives CASSIVAGGLNEQFF.

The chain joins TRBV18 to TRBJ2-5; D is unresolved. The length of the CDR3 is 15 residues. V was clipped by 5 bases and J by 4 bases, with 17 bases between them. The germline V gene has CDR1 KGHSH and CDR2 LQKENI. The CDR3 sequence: CASSSVGYHAETQYF. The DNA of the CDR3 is TGTGCCAGCTCAAGTGTGGGGTATCACGCAGAGACCCAGTACTTC.

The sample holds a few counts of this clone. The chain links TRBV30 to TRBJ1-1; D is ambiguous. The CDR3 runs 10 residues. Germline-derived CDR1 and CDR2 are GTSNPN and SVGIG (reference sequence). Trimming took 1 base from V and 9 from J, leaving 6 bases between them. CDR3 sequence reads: CAWSGIQAFF. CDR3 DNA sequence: TGTGCCTGGAGTGGGATTCAAGCTTTCTTT. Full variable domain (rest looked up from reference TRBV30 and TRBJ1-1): SQTIHQWPATLVQPVGSPLSLECTVEGTSNPNLYWYRQAAGRGLQLLFYSVGIGQISSEVPQNLSASRPQDRQFILSSKKLLLSDSGFYLCAWSGIQAFFGQGTRLTVV.

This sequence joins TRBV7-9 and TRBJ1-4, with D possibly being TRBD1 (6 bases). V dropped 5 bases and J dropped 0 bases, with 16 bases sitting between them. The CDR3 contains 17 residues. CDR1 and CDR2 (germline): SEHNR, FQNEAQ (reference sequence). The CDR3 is CASSPRGAFSTNEKLFF. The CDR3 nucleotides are TGTGCCAGCAGCCCGCGGGGGGCCTTTTCAACTAATGAAAAACTGTTTTTT.

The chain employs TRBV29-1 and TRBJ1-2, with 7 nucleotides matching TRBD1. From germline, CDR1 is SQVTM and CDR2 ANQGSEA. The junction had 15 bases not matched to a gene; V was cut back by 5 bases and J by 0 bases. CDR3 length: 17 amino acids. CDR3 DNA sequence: TGCAGCGTTACCTCCAATCGCAGGACAGGCCCTAACTATGGCTACACCTTC. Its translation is CSVTSNRRTGPNYGYTF.

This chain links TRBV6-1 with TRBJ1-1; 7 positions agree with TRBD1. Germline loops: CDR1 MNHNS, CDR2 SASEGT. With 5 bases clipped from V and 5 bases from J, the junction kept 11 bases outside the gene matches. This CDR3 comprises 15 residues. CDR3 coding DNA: TGTGCCAGCAGTCGCCTGTACAGGGGCGGTACTGAAGCTTTCTTT. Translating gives CASSRLYRGGTEAFF.

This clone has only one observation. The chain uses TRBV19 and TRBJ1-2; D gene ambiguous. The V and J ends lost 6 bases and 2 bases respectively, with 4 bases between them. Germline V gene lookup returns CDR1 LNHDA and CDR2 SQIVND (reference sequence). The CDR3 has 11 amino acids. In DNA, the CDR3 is TGTGCCAGTAGGATGAACTATGGCTACACCTTC. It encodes CASRMNYGYTF.

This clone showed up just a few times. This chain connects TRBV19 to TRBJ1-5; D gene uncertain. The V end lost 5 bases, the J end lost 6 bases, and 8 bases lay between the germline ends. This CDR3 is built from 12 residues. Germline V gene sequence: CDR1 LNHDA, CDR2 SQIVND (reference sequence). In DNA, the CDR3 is TGTGCCAGTAGTCTCTTCTTTCAGCCCCAGCATTTT. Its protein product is CASSLFFQPQHF.

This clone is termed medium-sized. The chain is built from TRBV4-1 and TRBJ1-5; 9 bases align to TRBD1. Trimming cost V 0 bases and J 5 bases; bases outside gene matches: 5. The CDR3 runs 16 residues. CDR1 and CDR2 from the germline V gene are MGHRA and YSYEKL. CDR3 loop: CASSQDSGTGYQPQHF. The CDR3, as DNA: TGCGCCAGCAGCCAAGATTCCGGGACAGGGTATCAGCCCCAGCATTTT.

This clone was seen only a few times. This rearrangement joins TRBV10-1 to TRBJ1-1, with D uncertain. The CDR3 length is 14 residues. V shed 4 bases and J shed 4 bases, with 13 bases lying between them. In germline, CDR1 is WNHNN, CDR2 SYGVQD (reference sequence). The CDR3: CASSAQRVFTEAFF. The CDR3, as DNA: TGCGCCAGCAGTGCACAGCGCGTGTTCACTGAAGCTTTCTTT.

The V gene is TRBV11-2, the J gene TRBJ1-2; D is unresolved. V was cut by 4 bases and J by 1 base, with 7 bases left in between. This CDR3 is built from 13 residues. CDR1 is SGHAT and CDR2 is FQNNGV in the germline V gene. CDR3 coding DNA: TGTGCCAGCAGCTCCGGACTTAACTATGGCTACACCTTC. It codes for CASSSGLNYGYTF.

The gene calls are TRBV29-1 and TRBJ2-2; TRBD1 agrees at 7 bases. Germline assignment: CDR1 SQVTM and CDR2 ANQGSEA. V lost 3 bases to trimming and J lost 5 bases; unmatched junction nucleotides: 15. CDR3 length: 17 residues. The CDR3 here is CSVEVRVGTGVTGELFF. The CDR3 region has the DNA TGCAGCGTTGAGGTCCGTGTGGGAACAGGGGTGACCGGGGAGCTGTTTTTT.